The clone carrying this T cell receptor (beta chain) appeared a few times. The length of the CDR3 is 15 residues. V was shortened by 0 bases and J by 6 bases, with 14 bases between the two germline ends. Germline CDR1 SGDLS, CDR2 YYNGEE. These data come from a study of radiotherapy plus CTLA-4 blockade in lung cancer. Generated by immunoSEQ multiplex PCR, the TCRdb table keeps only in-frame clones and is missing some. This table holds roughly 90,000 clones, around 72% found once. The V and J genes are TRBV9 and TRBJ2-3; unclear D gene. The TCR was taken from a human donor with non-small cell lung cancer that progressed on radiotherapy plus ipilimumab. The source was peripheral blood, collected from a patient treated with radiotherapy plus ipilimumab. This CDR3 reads CASSVEGRDWDTQYF. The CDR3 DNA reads TGTGCCAGCAGCGTAGAGGGCCGTGACTGGGATACGCAGTATTTT.